Presented here are 2 T cell receptor beta chains from one specimen sequenced in a study of T-cell memory formation after mild COVID-19. TCRdb passed the 5' RACE reads through MiXCR, listing each CDR3 protein once. The repertoire has about half a million distinct CDR3 sequences, over 15% of them found once; the top ten carry around 12%. The sequenced material came from PBMCs or a T cell subset sorted from them (not recorded which). All receptors come from an adult woman who had mild COVID-19 (a few samples of this study predate the infection). Cell type and time point are not known.

This clonotype was detected a few times. This sequence joins TRBV29-1 and TRBJ2-7; 8 bases agree with TRBD2. J gave up 4 bases and V 3 bases, and 14 bases lay outside the gene matches. The V gene's germline CDR1 is SQVTM and CDR2 ANQGSEA. The CDR3 is 16 amino acids. The CDR3 bases are TGCAGCGTTGAGGTCCCACTAGCGGAGTCGAGGTACGAGCAGTACTTC. Translated: CSVEVPLAESRYEQYF.

This clonotype appeared a few times. This sequence joins TRBV4-1 and TRBJ1-5, with 9 bases that match TRBD1. J was trimmed by 4 bases and V by 4 bases; bases with no gene match: 5. CDR1 and CDR2 (germline): MGHRA, YSYEKL. CDR3 length: 15 residues. CDR3 in amino acids: CASSPDRGINQPQHF. The DNA for the CDR3 is TGCGCCAGCAGCCCGGACAGGGGTATTAATCAGCCCCAGCATTTT.